These 23 T cell receptor beta chains came from one sample sequenced in a study of blood T cell repertoires in COVID-19. Assay: immunoSEQ multiplex PCR; the TCRdb copy retains only in-frame clones and omits some. The sample gives under 200,000 clones, approximately 86% of which show up once; approximately 4.7% is in the top ten. Material: PBMCs or T cells enriched from blood (not recorded which). Receptors originate from a woman aged 60 to 75 with acute COVID-19.

The chain couples TRBV7-2 to TRBJ1-6, with D unclear. V dropped 1 base and J dropped 9 bases, with 13 bases sitting between them. Germline CDR1 is SGHTA and CDR2 is FQGNSA. The CDR3 length is 15 residues. The CDR3 loop is CASSLGIGSGSPLHF. The CDR3 region has the DNA TGTGCCAGCAGCTTAGGAATCGGAAGCGGTTCACCCCTCCACTTT.

The chain employs TRBV27 and TRBJ1-2; D is undetermined. The CDR3 runs 16 residues. Trimming cost V 0 bases and J 4 bases, with 15 bases left between them. Germline V gene lookup returns CDR1 MNHEY and CDR2 SMNVEV (reference sequence). For the CDR3, the DNA is TGTGCCAGCAGTTTATCGGCGGTAACCCTTTCCTATGGCTACACCTTC. This translates into CASSLSAVTLSYGYTF.

This chain joins TRBV28 and TRBJ1-2; D possibly corresponds to TRBD1 (6 bases). CDR1 and CDR2 from the germline V gene are MDHEN and SYDVKM. This CDR3 comprises 12 residues. The CDR3 loop is CSAQQGNYGYTF. CDR3 DNA sequence: TGTTCCGCCCAACAGGGTAACTATGGCTACACCTTC.

The J gene is TRBJ1-2, the V gene TRBV7-8; 7 positions agree with TRBD1. The junction had 11 bases not matched to a gene; V was cut back by 6 bases and J by 4 bases. Per germline, CDR1 SGHVS and CDR2 FQNEAQ. The CDR3 is 15 residues long. CDR3 protein: CASSRGPPGGYGYTF. The DNA of the CDR3 is TGTGCCAGCAGTCGCGGCCCCCCAGGGGGCTATGGCTACACCTTC.

This clone was detected once. The chain joins TRBV27 to TRBJ1-5; 7 bases fit TRBD1. The germline V gene has CDR1 MNHEY and CDR2 SMNVEV (reference sequence). J lost 0 bases, V lost 5 bases, and 7 bases had no gene match. CDR3 length: 16 residues. CDR3 amino acids: CASSTRTGFSNQPQHF. CDR3 coding DNA: TGTGCCAGCAGTACTCGGACAGGTTTTAGCAATCAGCCCCAGCATTTT.

V and J are TRBV5-1 and TRBJ2-3; 13 bases are a match to TRBD2. The CDR3 has 16 residues. Unmatched junction bases numbered 9, after V lost 5 bases and J lost 6 bases. Germline assignment: CDR1 SGHRS and CDR2 YFSETQ. The CDR3 loop is CASRGTSGAVGDTQYF. In DNA, the CDR3 is TGCGCCAGCAGAGGGACTAGCGGGGCTGTGGGGGATACGCAGTATTTT.

This clone was seen more than once but under ten times. The rearrangement joins TRBV5-5 to TRBJ1-2; the match to TRBD1 covers 7 bases. CDR1 and CDR2 from the germline V gene are SGHKS and YYEKEE (reference sequence). V lost 5 bases to trimming and J lost 8 bases; unmatched junction nucleotides: 12. The CDR3 spans 14 residues. The chain's CDR3 is CASSRATGERGYTF. The CDR3 coding sequence is TGTGCCAGCAGTCGAGCTACAGGGGAAAGAGGCTACACCTTC. The variable domain in full, completed from reference TRBV5-5 and TRBJ1-2, reads DAGVTQSPTHLIKTRGQQVTLRCSPISGHKSVSWYQQVLGQGPQFIFQYYEKEERGRGNFPDRFSARQFPNYSSELNVNALLLGDSALYLCASSRATGERGYTFGSGTRLTVV.

The chain is built from TRBV7-2 and TRBJ2-4; unclear D gene. Trimming took off 5 bases at V and 0 bases at J, with 8 bases between the two ends. The CDR3 has 14 amino acids. Germline-derived CDR1 and CDR2 are SGHTA and FQGNSA. CDR3 region: CASSPELAKNIQYF. The CDR3 nucleotides are TGTGCCAGCAGCCCTGAGCTAGCCAAAAACATTCAGTACTTC.

This chain's CDR3 is CASSRAEDTEAFF. The CDR3 DNA is TGTGCCAGCTCGAGGGCGGAGGATACTGAAGCTTTCTTT. The chain carries TRBV18 and TRBJ1-1; D is unclear. V was shortened by 6 bases and J by 5 bases, with 13 bases between the two germline ends. CDR3 length: 13 residues. Germline lookup yields CDR1 KGHSH and CDR2 LQKENI.

In this sample, this clone turned up a few times. J is TRBJ1-2 and V is TRBV5-3; maybe TRBD1 (5 bases). TRBV5-3 is labeled an ORF, and its function is uncertain. V lost 0 bases and J 3 bases, leaving 18 bases between the germline ends. The CDR3 is 17 amino acids. The CDR3 reads CARSLAQGARRDYGYTF. CDR3 nucleotide sequence: TGTGCCAGAAGCTTGGCTCAGGGCGCCAGGAGGGACTATGGCTACACCTTC.

V usage is TRBV10-3 and J usage is TRBJ2-1; TRBD2 aligns across 8 bases. Per the germline V gene, CDR1 is ENHRY and CDR2 is SYGVKD. The CDR3 runs to 15 residues. The V gene end was trimmed by 5 bases and the J gene end by 9 bases; junction bases not matched to a gene: 12. The CDR3 spells CAISPLAGGMGEQFF. Here the CDR3 DNA reads TGTGCCATCAGTCCCCTTGCGGGAGGTATGGGTGAGCAGTTCTTC.

The chain has TRBV10-3 and TRBJ1-2, with 9 positions matching TRBD1. The CDR3 has 15 amino acids. Looked up from germline, CDR1 is ENHRY and CDR2 is SYGVKD. The V and J ends lost 0 bases and 4 bases, in that order; junction bases with no gene match: 3. CDR3 sequence: CAISESGQGVYGYTF. Written as DNA, the CDR3 is TGTGCCATCAGTGAGTCGGGACAGGGAGTCTATGGCTACACCTTC.

The chain joins TRBV4-1 to TRBJ2-2; D possibly corresponds to TRBD2 (6 bases). Germline V CDR1 and CDR2: MGHRA, YSYEKL. V lost 5 bases to trimming and J lost 0 bases, with 10 bases between them. The CDR3 runs to 15 residues. CDR3 nucleotide sequence: TGCGCCAGCAGCGCCGGGAGCGCGAACACCGGGGAGCTGTTTTTT. This codes for CASSAGSANTGELFF.

The rearrangement links TRBV6-5 to TRBJ1-2; TRBD1 matches 8 bases. Trimming removed 4 bases from V and 0 bases from J; junction bases left unmatched: 1. This CDR3 is 14 amino acids long. In germline, CDR1 is MNHEY, CDR2 SVGAGI. The CDR3 DNA follows: TGTGCCAGCAGTTGGGACAGGACTAACTATGGCTACACCTTC. It specifies CASSWDRTNYGYTF.

The rearrangement joins TRBV4-1 to TRBJ2-7; 9 positions agree with TRBD2. With V trimmed by 1 base and J by 3 bases, 10 bases remained unmatched. The CDR3 is made up of 17 amino acids. Germline assignment: CDR1 MGHRA and CDR2 YSYEKL. The DNA of the CDR3 is TGCGCCAGCAGCCAAGGGCGGACTAGCGCTCGCAACTACGAGCAGTACTTC. Translating gives CASSQGRTSARNYEQYF.

The gene calls are TRBV10-3 and TRBJ1-3, with no clear D. Per the germline V gene, CDR1 is ENHRY and CDR2 is SYGVKD. Trimming stripped 10 bases from V and 3 bases from J, with 10 bases between. This CDR3 has 12 amino acids. The CDR3 loop reads CATGAGGNTIYF. The CDR3, as DNA: TGTGCCACCGGCGCGGGTGGAAACACCATATATTTT.

The chain employs TRBV5-3 and TRBJ1-2; TRBD1 aligns across 7 bases. TRBV5-3 is an ORF for which the function is uncertain. With 2 bases clipped from V and 10 bases from J, the junction kept 17 bases outside the gene matches. The CDR3 is 16 amino acids. CDR3: CARSFCQTGSSGHYTF. CDR3 DNA: TGTGCCAGAAGCTTCTGCCAGACAGGGTCGAGCGGCCACTACACCTTC.

The genes are TRBV11-2 and TRBJ2-1; 8 bases are a match to TRBD2. With 8 bases clipped from V and 9 bases from J, the junction kept 12 bases outside the gene matches. The CDR3 spans 14 residues. Germline V gives CDR1 SGHAT, CDR2 FQNNGV. The CDR3 coding sequence is TGTGCCAGCGCAATCTCTGCGGGAGGATCTGAGCAGTTCTTC. This translates into CASAISAGGSEQFF.

This sequence joins TRBV4-2 and TRBJ1-3; D gene unclear. V dropped 0 bases and J dropped 0 bases, with 12 bases sitting between them. The germline CDR1 and CDR2 sequences are LGHNA and YNFKEQ. The CDR3 covers 17 residues. CDR3 nucleotide sequence: TGTGCCAGCAGCCAAGATTGGGCACCTTCCTCTGGAAACACCATATATTTT. Residues: CASSQDWAPSSGNTIYF.

This clone was seen a single time. V gene TRBV7-9 combines with J gene TRBJ2-2; weak D call: TRBD2 (5 bases). The CDR3 contains 15 residues. Deletions cut 3 bases from V and 0 bases from J, with 8 bases between. Germline V gene data show CDR1 as SEHNR and CDR2 as FQNEAQ (reference sequence). The CDR3 reads CASSFLRANTGELFF. In nucleotides, the CDR3 is TGTGCCAGCAGCTTCCTGCGGGCGAACACCGGGGAGCTGTTTTTT.

The chain couples TRBV15 to TRBJ2-5, with D unresolved. V lost 6 bases and J 4 bases, leaving 12 bases between the germline ends. The CDR3 has 13 amino acids. From germline, CDR1 is LNHNV and CDR2 YYDKDF (reference sequence). CDR3 DNA: TGTGCCACCAGTAGCTCAGCCGGAGAGACCCAGTACTTC. It translates to CATSSSAGETQYF.

The V and J genes are TRBV2 and TRBJ2-3, with TRBD2 matching over 7 bases. Germline V lookup: CDR1 SNHLY, CDR2 FYNNEI. The CDR3 sequence is 15 residues long. Trimming at V came to 6 bases and at J to 0 bases, leaving 6 bases not matched to a gene. The CDR3 DNA sequence: TGTGCCAGCAGGGGGGGGACCGCTAGCACAGATACGCAGTATTTT. Amino acid sequence: CASRGGTASTDTQYF.

V usage is TRBV6-2 or TRBV6-3 and J usage is TRBJ1-1, with no clear D. The CDR3 extends over 13 amino acids. Trimming took off 6 bases at V and 1 base at J, with 9 bases between the two ends. Germline V gene sequence: CDR1 MNHEY, CDR2 SVGEGT. For the CDR3, the DNA is TGTGCCAGCAGCGAGACGGGGAACACTGAAGCTTTCTTT. Translated, it gives CASSETGNTEAFF.